This TCR beta chain was identified during a study of T-cell memory formation after mild COVID-19. Study details: TCR clusters were mostly confined to one donor each.

CDR3 size: 10 residues. Trimming removed 6 bases from V and 7 bases from J, with 6 bases in between. The table lists this clonotype with many counts. Its target is not known. Findings and limits, study-wide: Later expanders leaned CD4+, whereas day 15 to 85 contracting clones were balanced CD4/CD8. For second-wave clones that peaked at day 37, SARS-CoV-2 specificity went unverified.

A 5'RACE reaction primed in the constant segment made cDNA libraries of TCR alpha and TCR beta, and these carried sample barcodes and UMIs. One entry per CDR3 protein results from TCRdb running MiXCR on the 5' RACE reads. The table lists some 120,000 distinct CDR3 sequences, 15% to 20% of them singletons, with 4% to 6% in the top ten. Material: PBMCs or a T cell subset sorted from them (not recorded which). The rearrangement uses TRBV12-3 or TRBV12-4 and TRBJ2-5; D gene unclear. This clonotype originated in a man between 18 and 29 years old who had mild COVID-19 (a few samples of this study predate the infection). Cell type and time point are not known. As DNA, the CDR3 is TGTGCCAGCAGCTCTGGGACCCAGTACTTC. As protein: CASSSGTQYF.